This T cell receptor (beta chain) is drawn from a study of blood T cell repertoires in COVID-19 (TCRdb year 2020). Regarding the research as a whole: The collaborator samples originated in the United States, Italy and Spain and spanned the acute and convalescent phases of COVID-19. The prospective study material was composed of cDNA or gDNA derived from T cells, B-cell-depleted T cells, or PBMCs. HLA class I and class II types, where available, came from metadata supplied by the sample provider rather than from assay-based typing. The repertoires were made available in a free public database intended to serve as a resource for research on the immune response to SARS-CoV-2. A de-identified subject ID, COVID-19 status, age in years and sex were almost always included in the sample metadata. The samples were drawn from the first 160 participants of the ongoing ImmuneRACE study and from over 950 subjects provided by 6 global collaborators. Subjects who had been exposed to COVID-19, were actively infected with it, or had recovered from it provided the deeply sampled blood TCRbeta repertoires that made up the dataset.

Results the study describes overall, beyond this receptor: Clinical and demographic metadata were provided uncurated, with the amount varying by source and participant.

The germline V gene encodes CDR1 SGDLS and CDR2 YYNGEE. V is trimmed back by 0 bases and J by 1 base, and the junction contains 9 bases that no gene match accounts for. The CDR3 spans 18 residues, from the cysteine through the phenylalanine. Just the 54-base CDR3 DNA is kept, in frame starting at base 1. This clone was detected only a few times. The target of this receptor is not known. The record has no base qualities; no much larger clone is one base away. In the prospective study, participants were about 18 to 95 years old, resided in under 30 geographic areas of the United States, and were enrolled through a virtual design. Cohort assignment in the prospective study relied on participant-reported clinical history from a screening survey and a study questionnaire. In the prospective study, whole blood, serum and a nasopharyngeal or oropharyngeal swab were collected from each participant by mobile phlebotomists. Prospective study participants could optionally give additional blood draws and questionnaires over a roughly 2-month period. Before DNA extraction, prospective study blood samples were shipped either frozen or at room temperature.

The immunoSEQ Assay, a bias-controlled multiplex PCR, was used to amplify TCRbeta CDR3 regions from genomic DNA. In the source study's methods: Nucleated cell counts per sample were estimated from amplification of reference gene primers within the assay. To quantify the absolute abundance of each unique TCRbeta CDR3 rearrangement, sequence reads were collapsed and filtered. Productive Simpson clonality was computed per sample as the square root of Simpson's diversity index over productive rearrangements. The immuneACCESS repertoire file appears here via TCRdb, limited to in-frame rearrangements. These files lack a portion of the clones; in checked studies, under half of the deficit traces to unresolved V genes, and the cause of the others is not known. Clone size and the V and J calls come from that table; the DNA yielded D and trimming. For this sample there are about 180,000 clones; about 90% appear just once. 0.95% to 1.5% of the sample rests with the top ten.

The chain is assembled from TRBV9 and TRBJ1-1; TRBD1 lines up with 10 middle nucleotides. The receptor comes from a human donor with acute COVID-19. The donor label of this sample is uncertain. Sequenced material: PBMCs or T cells enriched from blood (not recorded which). The sequenced DNA is TGTGCCAGCAGCGTAGAACGGGACAGGGGAGGAAGGAACACTGAAGCTTTCTTT. Protein translation: CASSVERDRGGRNTEAFF.